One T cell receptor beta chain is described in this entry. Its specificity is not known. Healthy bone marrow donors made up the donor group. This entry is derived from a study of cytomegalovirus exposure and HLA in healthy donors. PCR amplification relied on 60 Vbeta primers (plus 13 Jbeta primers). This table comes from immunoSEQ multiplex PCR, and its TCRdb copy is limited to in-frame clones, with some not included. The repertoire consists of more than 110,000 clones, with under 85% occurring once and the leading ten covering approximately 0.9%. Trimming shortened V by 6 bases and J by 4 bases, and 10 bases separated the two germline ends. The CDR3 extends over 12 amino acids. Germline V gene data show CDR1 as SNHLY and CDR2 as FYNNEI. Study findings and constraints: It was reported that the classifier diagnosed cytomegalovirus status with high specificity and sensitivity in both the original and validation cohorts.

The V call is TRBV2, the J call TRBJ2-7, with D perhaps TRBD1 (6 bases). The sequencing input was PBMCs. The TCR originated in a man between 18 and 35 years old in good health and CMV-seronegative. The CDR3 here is CASRIQGYEQYF. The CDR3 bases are TGTGCCAGCAGAATACAGGGTTACGAGCAGTACTTC.